One sample yielded the 19 T cell receptor beta chains listed below, sequenced in a study of T cell repertoires in cytomegalovirus infection. Each CDR3 protein gets one entry after TCRdb re-called the reads with MiXCR. The table has about 770,000 distinct CDR3 sequences, roughly 28% seen once. For these TCRs, the target antigens are not known. This specimen consisted of cultured CD8+ T cells from PBMCs, obtained from culture after CMV antigen stimulation. These receptors all come from a human donor in good health (CMV status not recorded). Some clones in this sample may be carry-over from other donors' samples.

The chain carries TRBV10-3 and TRBJ1-2; 7 positions match TRBD1. The CDR3 sequence is 11 residues long. The V gene end was trimmed by 9 bases and the J gene end by 6 bases; junction bases not matched to a gene: 4. The germline CDR1 and CDR2 sequences are ENHRY and SYGVKD. The CDR3 loop reads CAMNRGDGYTF. The CDR3 coding sequence is TGTGCCATGAACAGGGGAGATGGCTACACCTTC.

This clonotype was observed at least ten times. The chain is built from TRBV10-3 and TRBJ1-2; 8 positions agree with TRBD1. Germline V gene lookup returns CDR1 ENHRY and CDR2 SYGVKD. V trimming: 11 bases; J trimming: 4 bases; junction bases outside the gene matches: 12. This CDR3 region has 14 residues. Here the CDR3 DNA reads TGTGCCGTTCGAGGGGACAGGACTCTCTATGGCTACACCTTC. Encoded protein: CAVRGDRTLYGYTF.

This clonotype occurred a few times. The V gene is TRBV3-1, the J gene TRBJ1-2; D unclear. Trimming pared 1 base from V and 7 bases from J, leaving 22 bases between. Looked up from germline, CDR1 is LGHDT and CDR2 is YNNKEL (reference sequence). The CDR3 length is 17 residues. CDR3 DNA: TGTGCCAGCAGCCAAGGTCCCCTCGCTGCGATGGTAGGTGGCTACACCTTC. Its protein product is CASSQGPLAAMVGGYTF.

The V call is TRBV27, the J call TRBJ1-2; TRBD1 is a possible D gene (5 bases). V was cut by 5 bases and J by 4 bases, with 14 bases left in between. Germline lookup yields CDR1 MNHEY and CDR2 SMNVEV (reference sequence). The CDR3 sequence is 14 residues long. The CDR3 spells CASSPLTGGYGYTF. The CDR3 coding sequence is TGTGCCAGCAGTCCACTGACTGGGGGCTATGGCTACACCTTC.

The chain is built from TRBV5-5 and TRBJ1-5, with D perhaps TRBD1 (5 bases). The germline V and J ends were trimmed by 0 bases and 5 bases, with 15 bases remaining between them. Germline V gene sequence: CDR1 SGHKS, CDR2 YYEKEE (reference sequence). CDR3 length equals 16 residues. The CDR3 sequence: CASSLVGGARYQPQHF. The DNA for the CDR3 is TGTGCCAGCAGCTTGGTCGGAGGGGCAAGATATCAGCCCCAGCATTTT.

The chain has TRBV14 and TRBJ1-1; D possibly corresponds to TRBD1 (5 bases). The CDR3 extends over 17 amino acids. Germline values: CDR1 SGHDN, CDR2 FVKESK. Trimming took off 6 bases at V and 3 bases at J, with 23 bases between the two ends. Here the CDR3 DNA reads TGTGCCAGCAGTCCCTACGGGGGTCAGGTAATCGACACTGAAGCTTTCTTT. Protein product: CASSPYGGQVIDTEAFF.

Regarding this clonotype: The junction does not match germline at one end; this may be a read error. The chain recombines TRBV27 with TRBJ2-7, with 9 bases fitting TRBD2. CDR3 length equals 16 residues. Germline CDR1 reads MNHEY; CDR2 reads SMNVEV (reference sequence). The CDR3 is CATSLESRLAVYEQYF. The DNA for the CDR3 is TGTGCCACCAGTTTAGAGAGCCGACTAGCGGTCTACGAGCAGTACTTC.

This clonotype occurred many times. The V call is TRBV7-6, the J call TRBJ2-7; 7 bases line up with TRBD1. This CDR3 is built from 15 residues. V lost 2 bases to trimming and J lost 6 bases; unmatched junction nucleotides: 10. Germline CDR1 and CDR2: SGHVS and FNYEAQ. The CDR3 region has the DNA TGTGCCAGCAGCTTAACCCCGACAGGGTGGAGCGAGCAGTACTTC. This sequence encodes CASSLTPTGWSEQYF.

The chain employs TRBV7-6 and TRBJ2-1; no definite D call. CDR3 length: 13 residues. Looked up from germline, CDR1 is SGHVS and CDR2 is FNYEAQ. The germline V and J ends were trimmed by 5 bases and 9 bases, with 14 bases remaining between them. The CDR3 here is CASSPARVGEQFF. The CDR3 DNA sequence: TGTGCCAGCAGCCCTGCCAGAGTAGGTGAGCAGTTCTTC.

This clonotype was seen a few times. V usage is TRBV7-9 and J usage is TRBJ1-2; 8 nucleotides match TRBD1. The CDR3 is 15 amino acids. The germline V gene has CDR1 SEHNR and CDR2 FQNEAQ (reference sequence). V was clipped by 5 bases and J by 1 base; unmatched bases: 6. The CDR3: CASSPPGGNNYGYTF. The CDR3, as DNA: TGTGCCAGCAGCCCCCCAGGGGGCAATAACTATGGCTACACCTTC.

The chain is built from TRBV5-5 and TRBJ2-2; D not resolved. CDR3 length: 13 residues. V lost 2 bases and J 7 bases, leaving 9 bases between the germline ends. Germline V lookup: CDR1 SGHKS, CDR2 YYEKEE (reference sequence). The CDR3 loop reads CASSFSYNGELFF. Written as DNA, the CDR3 is TGTGCCAGCAGCTTCTCATACAACGGGGAGCTGTTTTTT.

This clonotype was recorded a few times. The chain joins TRBV6-6 to TRBJ1-5; the D gene is possibly TRBD1 (6 bases). CDR3 length: 14 amino acids. V was clipped by 7 bases and J by 1 base, with 11 bases between them. Germline CDR1 and CDR2: MNHNY and SVGAGI (reference sequence). This CDR3 reads CASKVRGSNQPQHF. The CDR3 DNA reads as TGTGCCAGCAAGGTCAGGGGCAGCAATCAGCCCCAGCATTTT.

This clonotype was found a few times. The CDR3 DNA is TGTGCCAGCAGCGGTCCTGGGGAGGTTCAGCCCCAGCATTTT. Translated: CASSGPGEVQPQHF. The chain is built from TRBV7-6 and TRBJ1-5, with D unresolved. The CDR3 totals 14 residues. The V gene lost 5 bases and the J gene lost 6 bases, with 14 bases spanning the gap. Germline assignment: CDR1 SGHVS and CDR2 FNYEAQ.

The chain employs TRBV7-6 and TRBJ2-3; either TRBD1 or TRBD2 may fit D (6 bases each). Per the germline V gene, CDR1 is SGHVS and CDR2 is FNYEAQ. The ends were cut back, 3 bases at V and 3 bases at J, with 13 bases in the middle. This CDR3 spans 15 amino acids. CDR3 sequence: CASSFSWRGTDTQYF. The CDR3 bases are TGTGCCAGCAGCTTCTCTTGGAGGGGGACAGATACGCAGTATTTT.

The CDR3 DNA is TGTGCCAGCAGCCCCCCCCAGGCCCAGTACTTC. Protein product: CASSPPQAQYF. The chain uses TRBV7-6 and TRBJ2-5; D is ambiguous. V lost 5 bases to trimming and J lost 9 bases, with 10 bases between them. Germline V CDR1 and CDR2: SGHVS, FNYEAQ. This CDR3 comprises 11 residues.

The rearrangement links TRBV27 to TRBJ1-1; no reliable D call. The CDR3 loop spans 14 amino acids. The germline V and J ends were trimmed by 10 bases and 8 bases, with 23 bases remaining between them. CDR1 is MNHEY, CDR2 SMNVEV, per germline (reference sequence). CDR3 coding DNA: TGTGCCAACATCATGCACCCCTATACTACGGAAGCTTTCTTT. Its protein product is CANIMHPYTTEAFF.

This chain uses TRBV4-1 with TRBJ2-3; 10 nucleotides agree with TRBD2. Germline V gives CDR1 MGHRA, CDR2 YSYEKL. The V and J ends lost 0 bases and 5 bases, in that order; junction bases with no gene match: 8. The CDR3 consists of 17 residues. The CDR3 region has the DNA TGCGCCAGCAGCCAAGATCAATTAGCGGGGGGTAAAGATACGCAGTATTTT. This translates into CASSQDQLAGGKDTQYF.

The chain links TRBV6-2 or TRBV6-3 to TRBJ2-3; 9 bases are a match to TRBD2. CDR1 is MNHEY and CDR2 is SVGEGT in the germline V gene. There are 15 residues in the CDR3. J gave up 2 bases and V 7 bases, and 7 bases lay outside the gene matches. The CDR3 sequence: CASTLTSGPTDTQYF. CDR3 coding DNA: TGTGCCAGCACCCTGACTAGCGGCCCCACAGATACGCAGTATTTT.

The chain recombines TRBV6-2 or TRBV6-3 with TRBJ1-3, with D uncertain. Germline V gives CDR1 MNHEY, CDR2 SVGEGT. The CDR3 sequence is 17 residues long. Trimming shortened V by 8 bases and J by 0 bases, and 20 bases separated the two germline ends. CDR3 sequence: CASRPRRRESSGNTIYF. The CDR3 DNA is TGTGCCAGCCGACCAAGGCGACGGGAGAGCTCTGGAAACACCATATATTTT.